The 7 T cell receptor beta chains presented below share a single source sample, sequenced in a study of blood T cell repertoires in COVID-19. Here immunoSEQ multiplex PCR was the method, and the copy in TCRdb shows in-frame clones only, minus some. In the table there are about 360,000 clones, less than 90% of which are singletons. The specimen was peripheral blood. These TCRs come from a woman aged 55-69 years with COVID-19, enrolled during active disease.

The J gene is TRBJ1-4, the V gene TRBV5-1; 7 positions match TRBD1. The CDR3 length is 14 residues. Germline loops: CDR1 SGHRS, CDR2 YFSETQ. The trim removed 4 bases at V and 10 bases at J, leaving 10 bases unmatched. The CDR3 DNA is TGCGCCAGCAGCGTGACAGGGAATCGGGGAAAACTGTTTTTT. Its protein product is CASSVTGNRGKLFF.

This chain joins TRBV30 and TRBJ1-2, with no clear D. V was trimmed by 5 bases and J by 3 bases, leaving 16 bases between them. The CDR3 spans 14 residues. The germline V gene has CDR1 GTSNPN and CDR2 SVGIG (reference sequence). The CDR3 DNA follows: TGTGCCTGGTGCCCCGATCGAGGGCACTATGGCTACACCTTC. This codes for CAWCPDRGHYGYTF.

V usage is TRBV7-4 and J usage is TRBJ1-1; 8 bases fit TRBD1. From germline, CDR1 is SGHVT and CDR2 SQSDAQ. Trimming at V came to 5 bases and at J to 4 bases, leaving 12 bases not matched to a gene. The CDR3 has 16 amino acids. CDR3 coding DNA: TGTGCCAGCAGCCCTGAGGACAGGGTAATTACCACTGAAGCTTTCTTT. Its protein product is CASSPEDRVITTEAFF.

The CDR3 protein is CASSNRGGGISGNTIYF. The CDR3 region has the DNA TGTGCCAGCAGCAATCGGGGAGGTGGCATCTCTGGAAACACCATATATTTT. The chain employs TRBV21-1 and TRBJ1-3. TRBV21-1 is an annotated pseudogene. The CDR3 covers 17 residues.

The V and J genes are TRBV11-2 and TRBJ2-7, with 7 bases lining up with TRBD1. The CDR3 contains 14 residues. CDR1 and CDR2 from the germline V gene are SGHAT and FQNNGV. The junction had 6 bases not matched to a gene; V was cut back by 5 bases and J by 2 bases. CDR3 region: CASSPRDRAYEQYF. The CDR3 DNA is TGTGCCAGCAGCCCCCGGGACAGAGCCTACGAGCAGTACTTC.

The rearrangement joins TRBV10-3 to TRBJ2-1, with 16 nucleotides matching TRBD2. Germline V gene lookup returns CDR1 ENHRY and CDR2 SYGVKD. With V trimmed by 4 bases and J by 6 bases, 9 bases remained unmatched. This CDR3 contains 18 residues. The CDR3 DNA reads TGTGCCATCAGTGCCCTCGGGACTAGCGGGGGGGCCTCCAATGAGCAGTTCTTC. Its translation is CAISALGTSGGASNEQFF.

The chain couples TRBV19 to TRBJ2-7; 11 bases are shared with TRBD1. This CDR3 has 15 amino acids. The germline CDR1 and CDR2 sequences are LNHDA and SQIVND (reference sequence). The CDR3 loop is CLSSDRGPQEYEQYF. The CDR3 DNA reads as TGTTTGTCTTCGGACAGGGGGCCTCAGGAGTACGAGCAGTACTTC.